This T cell receptor beta chain was observed in a study of identical twins (dated by TCRdb to 2016 to 2018). Background on the whole study: To test whether fetal clonotypes persist, this study deep-sequenced TCR alpha and beta repertoires from monozygotic twins, from unrelated adults of various ages, and from cord blood. Replicate twin experiments were performed at different times using different library preparation protocols to rule out contamination.

General study outcomes and caveats: Because the same donors could not be followed over many years, conclusions were based on cross-sectional statistical analysis. Out-of-frame TCR alpha sharing in monozygotic twins was systematically underestimated by recombination models, whereas sharing between unrelated individuals was in agreement with the recombination models. Excess twin sharing in beta out-of-frame sequences was weaker because fewer shared sequences lowered the signal-to-noise ratio. Abundant cord blood beta clonotypes carried fewer insertions; young adult naive repertoires showed a weaker similar trend, while memory repertoires showed none. Invariant T cells such as MAIT and iNKT could partly confound zero-insertion analyses, although diverse VJ usage argued against such confounding for most clonotypes. Out-of-frame TCR alpha sequences shared between twins showed an excess of low generation-probability sequences compared with coincidental sharing between unrelated individuals.

With regard to this clonotype: Its antigen target is currently unknown. Germline is not matched at one junction end, which may reflect a read error.

Every donor was a healthy Caucasian. The twin cohort consisted of three pairs of female monozygotic twins, all aged roughly 18 to 29 years. Positive isolation kits from Invitrogen were used to isolate CD4+ and CD8+ T cell populations. To prepare the library, 5' RACE was applied. The instrument was an Illumina HiSeq 2000. Template switching added a universal primer binding site, and the final cDNA carried a unique molecular identifier that allowed TCR cDNA molecules to be counted accurately. Specific primers in the conserved constant-segment region were used to synthesize first-strand cDNA for TCR alpha and beta chains. Each cDNA library was double barcoded, with a SMART-Mk sample barcode plus Illumina barcodes, to control for contamination. TruSeq adapter sequences, together with Illumina sample barcodes, were added in two successive PCR steps. The Illumina HiSeq platform was used with custom primers to sequence TCR alpha and beta cDNA libraries. On the study's bioinformatics: Unique molecular identifiers were extracted from raw reads with MiGEC, and CDR3 positions were determined with MiXCR. Recombination models were inferred per individual with the repgenHMM and IGoR tools using an EM algorithm. The analysis of shared clonotypes was done with the tcR package in R, with sharing normalized by the product of cloneset sizes. To study raw recombination free of thymic and clonal selection effects, out-of-frame nonproductive sequences were analyzed. TCRdb reprocessing: public reads trimmed at Q25 with fastp, clones called with MiXCR, in-frame beta chains kept. Rows are unified per CDR3 protein, each entry keeping the most common DNA and genes. The V and J calls, along with clone size, are taken from TCRdb and not from the paper's own processing. This sample has about 530,000 distinct CDR3 sequences in its table, and approximately 16% of those were observed once. Around 0.48% of the sample is held by the ten biggest clonotypes.

Based on the germline V gene, the CDR1 and CDR2 sequences are MDHEN and SYDVKM. Including the terminal cysteine and phenylalanine, the CDR3 comprises 13 residues. The retained sequence is limited to the CDR3, 39 bases, with the frame set at the first base. The same data also contributed to another study, on yellow fever vaccine responses in identical twins. The second study's authors report: According to the authors, the vaccine-induced T cell response in identical twins seemed to be partly convergent and partly specific to each individual. Focusing on identical twins, the study followed the T cell clones that responded to the vaccine, and did so with precision.

Sequencing was done on a sample of CD4+ T cells sorted from blood. This sequence was found in a woman under 30 in good health. This chain joins TRBV28 to TRBJ2-1; the junction holds 14 bases that match TRBD2. The CDR3: CAGRLAGGAEQFF. The nucleotides read TGTGCCGGCAGACTAGCGGGGGGGGCTGAGCAGTTCTTC.